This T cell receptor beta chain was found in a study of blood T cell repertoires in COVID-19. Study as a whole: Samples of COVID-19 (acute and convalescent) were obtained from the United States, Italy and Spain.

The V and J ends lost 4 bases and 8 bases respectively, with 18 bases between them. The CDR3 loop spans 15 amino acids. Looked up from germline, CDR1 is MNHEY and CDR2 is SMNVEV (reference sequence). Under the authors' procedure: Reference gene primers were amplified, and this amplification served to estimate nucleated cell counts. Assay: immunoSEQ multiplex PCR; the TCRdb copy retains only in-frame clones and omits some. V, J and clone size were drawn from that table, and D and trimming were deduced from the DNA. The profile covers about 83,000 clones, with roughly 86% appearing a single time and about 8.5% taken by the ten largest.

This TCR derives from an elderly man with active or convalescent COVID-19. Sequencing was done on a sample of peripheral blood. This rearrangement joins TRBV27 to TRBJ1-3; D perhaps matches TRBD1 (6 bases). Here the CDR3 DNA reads TGTGCCAGCAGTTCGCCGGGACACCTTTTGGACACCATATATTTT. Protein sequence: CASSSPGHLLDTIYF.